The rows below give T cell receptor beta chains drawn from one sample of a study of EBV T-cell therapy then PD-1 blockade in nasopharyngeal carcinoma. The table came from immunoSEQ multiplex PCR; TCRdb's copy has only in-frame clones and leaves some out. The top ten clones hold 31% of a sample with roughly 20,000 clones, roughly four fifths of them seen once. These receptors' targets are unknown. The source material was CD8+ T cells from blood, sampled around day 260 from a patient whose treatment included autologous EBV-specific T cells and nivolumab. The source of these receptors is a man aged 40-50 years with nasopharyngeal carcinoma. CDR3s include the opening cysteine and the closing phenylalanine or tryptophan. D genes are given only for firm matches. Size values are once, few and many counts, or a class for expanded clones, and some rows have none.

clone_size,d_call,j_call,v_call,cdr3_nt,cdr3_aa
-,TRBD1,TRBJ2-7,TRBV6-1,TGTGCCAGCAGTGAAGCCGGGACAGGGGGCTACGAGCAGTACTTC,CASSEAGTGGYEQYF
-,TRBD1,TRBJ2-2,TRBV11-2,TGTGCCAGCAGTCCCGGGACAGGGCTCACCGGGGAGCTGTTTTTT,CASSPGTGLTGELFF
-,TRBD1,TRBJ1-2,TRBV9,TGTGCCAGCAGCGCGTGGGACAGTCGCTATGGCTACACCTTC,CASSAWDSRYGYTF
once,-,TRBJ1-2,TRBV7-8,TGTGCCAGCAGCTCAGGGACAAGCCCAGGTTATGGCTACACCTTC,CASSSGTSPGYGYTF
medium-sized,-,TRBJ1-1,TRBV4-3,TGCGCCAGCAGCCAAGGTTTGGACAGAAAGCCTGAAGCTTTCTTT,CASSQGLDRKPEAFF
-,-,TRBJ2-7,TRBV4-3,TGCGCCAGCAGCCAAGTTCGACAGTCCTACGAGCAGTACTTC,CASSQVRQSYEQYF
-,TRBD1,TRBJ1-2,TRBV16,TGTGCCAGCAGCCAATCTTACAGGGGCGGTGGCTACACCTTC,CASSQSYRGGGYTF
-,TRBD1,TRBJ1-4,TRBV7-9,TGTGCCAGCAGCTCGTTCAGGGGGCTAACGGCTAATGAAAAACTGTTTTTT,CASSSFRGLTANEKLFF
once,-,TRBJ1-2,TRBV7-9,TGTGCCAGCAGCTTAGGGCAGGGCCACTATGGCTACACCTTC,CASSLGQGHYGYTF
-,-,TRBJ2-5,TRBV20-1,TGCAGTGCTAGTTTAGAAAACCAAGAGACCCAGTACTTC,CSASLENQETQYF
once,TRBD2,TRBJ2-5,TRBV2,TGTGCCAGGGGACCGGGACTAGCGGGGCAAGAGACCCAGTACTTC,CARGPGLAGQETQYF
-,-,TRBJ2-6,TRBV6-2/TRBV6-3,TGTGCCAGCAGTTACCCCAAGGCTGGGGCCAACGTCCTGACTTTC,CASSYPKAGANVLTF
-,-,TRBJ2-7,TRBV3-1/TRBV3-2,TGTGCCAGCAGCCAAGCGGGACCCTACGAGCAGTACTTC,CASSQAGPYEQYF
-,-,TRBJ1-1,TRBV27,TGTGCCAGCAGGCGGGGGACCACTGAAGCTTTCTTT,CASRRGTTEAFF
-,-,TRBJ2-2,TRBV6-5,TGTGCCAGCAGGACGGGGGTTTTTGAGGCCGGGGAGCTGTTTTTT,CASRTGVFEAGELFF
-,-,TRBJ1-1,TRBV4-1,TGCGCCAGCAGCCAAGAAAGTAGGGCAGAAGCTTTCTTT,CASSQESRAEAFF
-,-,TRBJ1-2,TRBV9,TGTGCCAGCAGCGTACGAGAAGGCGGCTATGGCTACACCTTC,CASSVREGGYGYTF
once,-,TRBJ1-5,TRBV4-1,TGCGCCAGCAGCGTCGCCAGGGAGGGTCAGCCCCAGCATTTT,CASSVAREGQPQHF
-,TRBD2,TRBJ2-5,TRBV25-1,TGTGCCAGCGGGGGGGTCGGTCGGTACCAAGAGACCCAGTACTTC,CASGGVGRYQETQYF
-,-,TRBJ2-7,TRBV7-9,TGTGCCAGCAGCCCAGATAGTTGGGAGCAGTACTTC,CASSPDSWEQYF
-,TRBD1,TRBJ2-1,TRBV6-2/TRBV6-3,TGTGCCAGCAGCCGTAGACAGGGGGAAGGTAATGAGCAGTTCTTC,CASSRRQGEGNEQFF
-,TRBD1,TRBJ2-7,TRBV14,TGTGCCAGCATGGACAGGAGCTCCTACGAGCAGTACTTC,CASMDRSSYEQYF
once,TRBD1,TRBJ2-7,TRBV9,TGTGCCAGCAGCTCCGGACAGGGGGCGTACGAGCAGTACTTC,CASSSGQGAYEQYF
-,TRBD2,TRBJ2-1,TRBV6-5,TGTGCCAGCAGTTACTCTGGCGGGGGCTCCTACAATGAGCAGTTCTTC,CASSYSGGGSYNEQFF